These 29 T cell receptor beta chains originate from one sample sequenced in a study of T cell responses to AZD1222 COVID-19 vaccine. Assay: immunoSEQ multiplex PCR; the TCRdb copy retains only in-frame clones and omits some. In the table there are approximately 130,000 clones, over 85% of which are singletons. Sequences were derived from peripheral blood, sampled on day 0 of AZD1222 vaccination. The receptor source for this set is an adult in good health.

The rearrangement uses TRBV10-3 and TRBJ1-1; TRBD1 aligns across 9 bases. This CDR3 has 15 amino acids. J lost 2 bases, V lost 4 bases, and 5 bases had no gene match. Germline CDR1 ENHRY, CDR2 SYGVKD. In DNA, the CDR3 is TGTGCCATCAGTGGGGGACAGGGATATAACACTGAAGCTTTCTTT. This encodes CAISGGQGYNTEAFF.

The V call is TRBV20-1, the J call TRBJ2-3; TRBD2 is a possible D gene (5 bases). V was pared by 3 bases and J by 1 base, with 11 bases between. Germline-derived CDR1 and CDR2 are DFQATT and SNEGSKA (reference sequence). The CDR3 consists of 14 residues. In nucleotides, the CDR3 is TGCAGTGCTAGTCATGGGAGAGGCACAGATACGCAGTATTTT. It translates to CSASHGRGTDTQYF.

J is TRBJ1-1 and V is TRBV14, with D possibly TRBD1 on 6 matching bases. The germline V gene encodes CDR1 SGHDN and CDR2 FVKESK. Trimming shortened V by 0 bases and J by 2 bases, and 19 bases separated the two germline ends. This CDR3 spans 18 amino acids. For the CDR3, the DNA is TGTGCCAGCAGCCAAGATCTTGTTGGGGGGCGAAGAAACACTGAAGCTTTCTTT. Translating gives CASSQDLVGGRRNTEAFF.

This clone was observed once. V usage is TRBV28 and J usage is TRBJ2-3; TRBD2 aligns across 12 bases. The CDR3 totals 14 residues. CDR1 MDHEN and CDR2 SYDVKM come from the germline V gene. With 3 bases clipped from V and 6 bases from J, the junction kept 1 base outside the gene matches. Here the CDR3 reads CASSFLAGGDTQYF. In DNA, the CDR3 is TGTGCCAGCAGTTTCCTAGCGGGAGGGGATACGCAGTATTTT.

The chain combines TRBV18 with TRBJ1-1; TRBD1 might be the D (6 bases). V was clipped by 5 bases and J by 5 bases, with 15 bases between them. The CDR3 loop spans 14 amino acids. In germline, CDR1 is KGHSH, CDR2 LQKENI. The CDR3 DNA sequence: TGTGCCAGCTCAGAAGGGGGAGAGTGGACTGAAGCTTTCTTT. Amino acids: CASSEGGEWTEAFF.

The V and J genes are TRBV19 and TRBJ1-5; D is perhaps TRBD1 (5 bases). Per germline, CDR1 LNHDA and CDR2 SQIVND (reference sequence). Trimming stripped 5 bases from V and 2 bases from J, with 13 bases between. The CDR3 spans 15 residues. The CDR3: CASSPNQGGNQPQHF. CDR3 sequence (DNA): TGTGCCAGTAGTCCGAATCAAGGGGGCAATCAGCCCCAGCATTTT.

CDR3 DNA sequence: TGTGCCACCAGTGGCCAGGGGGCGCCCTACAATGAGCAGTTCTTC. Amino acid sequence: CATSGQGAPYNEQFF. The chain has TRBV24-1 and TRBJ2-1, with 8 bases aligning to TRBD1. V dropped 5 bases and J dropped 2; count of bases not matched to a gene: 4. There are 15 residues in the CDR3. Germline V gene data show CDR1 as KGHDR and CDR2 as SFDVKD.

The chain couples TRBV30 to TRBJ1-2; no reliable D call. The CDR3 spans 15 residues. Trimming took off 0 bases at V and 3 bases at J, with 14 bases between the two ends. Per the germline V gene, CDR1 is GTSNPN and CDR2 is SVGIG (reference sequence). The CDR3 region is CAWSVRLSADYGYTF. In nucleotides, the CDR3 is TGTGCCTGGAGTGTAAGACTATCGGCAGACTATGGCTACACCTTC.

The gene calls are TRBV6-1 and TRBJ1-2; 8 bases line up with TRBD1. V dropped 2 bases and J dropped 8; count of bases not matched to a gene: 10. Germline loops: CDR1 MNHNS, CDR2 SASEGT. This CDR3 is 15 amino acids long. The CDR3 sequence: CASSERGTGREGYTF. CDR3 coding DNA: TGTGCCAGCAGTGAAAGGGGGACAGGAAGGGAGGGCTACACCTTC.

The chain employs TRBV9 and TRBJ2-1, with unresolved D. V was shortened by 3 bases and J by 3 bases, with 13 bases between the two germline ends. The V gene's germline CDR1 is SGDLS and CDR2 YYNGEE. There are 15 residues in the CDR3. CDR3 in amino acids: CASSARNTDYNEQFF. CDR3 DNA sequence: TGTGCCAGCAGCGCCCGGAATACTGACTACAATGAGCAGTTCTTC. The full variable domain, its missing parts supplied by reference TRBV9 and TRBJ2-1, is DSGVTQTPKHLITATGQRVTLRCSPRSGDLSVYWYQQSLDQGLQFLIQYYNGEERAKGNILERFSAQQFPDLHSELNLSSLELGDSALYFCASSARNTDYNEQFFGPGTRLTVL.

The V gene is TRBV19, the J gene TRBJ1-5, with 9 bases identical to TRBD1. This CDR3 has 15 amino acids. With 6 bases clipped from V and 2 bases from J, the junction kept 5 bases outside the gene matches. CDR1 is LNHDA and CDR2 is SQIVND in the germline V gene (reference sequence). The CDR3 region is CASRQGAMGNQPQHF. The CDR3 DNA is TGTGCCAGTAGACAGGGGGCGATGGGCAATCAGCCCCAGCATTTT.

The rearrangement uses TRBV5-5 and TRBJ1-4, with a weak D call TRBD1 (5 bases). The CDR3 sequence is 13 residues long. From germline, CDR1 is SGHKS and CDR2 YYEKEE (reference sequence). The V end lost 1 base, the J end lost 8 bases, and 9 bases lay between the germline ends. The CDR3 nucleotides read TGTGCCAGCAGCTTGAATAGGGACGAAAAACTGTTTTTT. Its translation is CASSLNRDEKLFF. The full variable domain, in which reference TRBV5-5 and TRBJ1-4 provide the parts outside the CDR3, is DAGVTQSPTHLIKTRGQQVTLRCSPISGHKSVSWYQQVLGQGPQFIFQYYEKEERGRGNFPDRFSARQFPNYSSELNVNALLLGDSALYLCASSLNRDEKLFFGSGTQLSVL.

In this sample, this clone turned up once. This chain connects TRBV4-1 to TRBJ2-1; D possibly corresponds to TRBD1 (5 bases). The germline V and J ends were trimmed by 5 bases and 10 bases, with 15 bases remaining between them. Germline CDR1 and CDR2: MGHRA and YSYEKL. This CDR3 has 13 residues. Here the CDR3 DNA reads TGCGCCAGCAGCTTTAGACAGCTCGAAGAGCAGTTCTTC. Translating gives CASSFRQLEEQFF.

The rearrangement joins TRBV5-1 to TRBJ2-3, with 11 positions matching TRBD1. This CDR3 region has 16 residues. Germline CDR1 is SGHRS and CDR2 is YFSETQ. V dropped 5 bases and J dropped 4; count of bases not matched to a gene: 9. CDR3 in amino acids: CASRQGTGGLADTQYF. The CDR3 region has the DNA TGCGCCAGCAGGCAAGGGACAGGGGGTCTCGCAGATACGCAGTATTTT.

The chain employs TRBV10-3 and TRBJ1-3, with a tentative D call TRBD1 (5 bases). V shed 10 bases and J shed 2 bases, with 18 bases lying between them. Germline CDR1 is ENHRY and CDR2 is SYGVKD. This CDR3 is 15 amino acids long. As DNA, the CDR3 is TGTGCCACAACCCAGGACATAATCGCTGGAAACACCATATATTTT. It yields the protein CATTQDIIAGNTIYF.

The CDR3 loop reads CASRRNSNQPQHF. The CDR3, as DNA: TGTGCCAGCAGACGGAATAGCAATCAGCCCCAGCATTTT. The V gene is TRBV6-5, the J gene TRBJ1-5; D is undetermined. Germline CDR1 reads MNHEY; CDR2 reads SVGAGI. V dropped 6 bases and J dropped 0 bases, with 6 bases sitting between them. This CDR3 spans 13 amino acids.

Worth noting for this clone: At one end the junction does not follow the germline gene, possibly because of a read error. This chain uses TRBV7-3 with TRBJ2-2, with TRBD2 identical over 7 bases. Germline V gives CDR1 SGHTA, CDR2 FQGTGA. This CDR3 contains 18 residues. CDR3 residues: CASSLMGGLSTKTGELFF. The CDR3 bases are TGTGCCAGCAGCTTAATGGGAGGGCTTTCCACGAAGACCGGGGAGCTGTTTTTT.

V is TRBV6-6 and J is TRBJ1-5; D gene unclear. The CDR3 has 12 residues. The germline gives CDR1 MNHNY, CDR2 SVGAGI (reference sequence). The V gene lost 4 bases and the J gene lost 6 bases, with 7 bases spanning the gap. The CDR3 loop reads CASSSPPQPQHF. The CDR3, as DNA: TGTGCCAGCAGTTCCCCCCCTCAGCCCCAGCATTTT.

The rearrangement uses TRBV28 and TRBJ1-1; 12 nucleotides match TRBD1. This CDR3 region has 13 residues. J lost 5 bases, V lost 8 bases, and 3 bases had no gene match. Germline V CDR1 and CDR2: MDHEN, SYDVKM. The CDR3: CASGTGGVTEAFF. DNA for the CDR3: TGTGCCAGCGGGACAGGGGGCGTTACTGAAGCTTTCTTT.

The J gene is TRBJ2-3, the V gene TRBV9; possibly TRBD2 for D (6 bases). The CDR3 contains 16 residues. V lost 0 bases and J 6 bases, leaving 17 bases between the germline ends. CDR1 SGDLS and CDR2 YYNGEE come from the germline V gene. CDR3 sequence (DNA): TGTGCCAGCAGCGTAGAGCCGGGAGCTTCATGGGATACGCAGTATTTT. It is translated as CASSVEPGASWDTQYF.

The V and J genes are TRBV14 and TRBJ1-1; D not resolved. There are 14 residues in the CDR3. Germline V gene data show CDR1 as SGHDN and CDR2 as FVKESK. V dropped 3 bases and J dropped 1 base, with 9 bases sitting between them. The CDR3 DNA is TGTGCCAGCAGCCAGCTCTCGGGGAACACTGAAGCTTTCTTT. This gives the protein CASSQLSGNTEAFF.

This chain links TRBV20-1 with TRBJ1-1; D is perhaps TRBD1 (6 bases). Germline CDR1 reads DFQATT; CDR2 reads SNEGSKA (reference sequence). This CDR3 is 14 amino acids long. V lost 3 bases and J lost 0, with 11 bases in between. The CDR3 loop is CSASRGQMNTEAFF. The CDR3 DNA reads as TGCAGTGCTAGTCGAGGACAGATGAACACTGAAGCTTTCTTT.

This chain links TRBV2 with TRBJ2-5; D gene unclear. Trimming stripped 7 bases from V and 5 bases from J, with 8 bases between. In germline, CDR1 is SNHLY, CDR2 FYNNEI. There are 11 residues in the CDR3. In DNA form, the CDR3 reads TGTGCCAGCATGAGAGTTGAGACCCAGTACTTC. It specifies CASMRVETQYF.

V usage is TRBV5-1 and J usage is TRBJ2-5, with a weak D call TRBD2 (5 bases). CDR3 length equals 14 residues. Germline V gives CDR1 SGHRS, CDR2 YFSETQ. V gave up 0 bases and J gave up 7 bases, with 13 bases separating them. The CDR3 sequence: CASSLGPQSGTQYF. CDR3 DNA: TGCGCCAGCAGCTTGGGACCCCAAAGCGGGACCCAGTACTTC.

This clone was recorded once. The chain employs TRBV5-1 and TRBJ1-4; D not certain. Trimming cost V 5 bases and J 4 bases, with 12 bases left between them. This CDR3 is 14 amino acids long. The germline gives CDR1 SGHRS, CDR2 YFSETQ. The DNA of the CDR3 is TGCGCCAGCAGATCCAACGGGAATAATGAAAAACTGTTTTTT. It codes for CASRSNGNNEKLFF.

The chain has TRBV7-2 and TRBJ1-3, with D uncertain. The CDR3 spans 17 residues. Germline V gene data show CDR1 as SGHTA and CDR2 as FQGNSA. Trimming shortened V by 0 bases and J by 0 bases, and 12 bases separated the two germline ends. DNA of the CDR3: TGTGCCAGCAGCTTAGCAGGAGGACCGAGCTCTGGAAACACCATATATTTT. This sequence encodes CASSLAGGPSSGNTIYF.

The V gene is TRBV5-1, the J gene TRBJ1-5; D is unresolved. V lost 0 bases and J 5 bases, leaving 6 bases between the germline ends. The CDR3 is 13 amino acids. Germline V gene lookup returns CDR1 SGHRS and CDR2 YFSETQ. In DNA form, the CDR3 reads TGCGCCAGCAGCTTGGCCGTAGATCAGCCCCAGCATTTT. It codes for CASSLAVDQPQHF.

This chain connects TRBV5-1 to TRBJ1-1; the D gene is possibly TRBD1 (6 bases). V dropped 4 bases and J dropped 1 base, with 14 bases sitting between them. This CDR3 is 15 amino acids long. CDR1 and CDR2 from the germline V gene are SGHRS and YFSETQ. CDR3 DNA: TGCGCCAGCAGCCCCCGAGGGACACAGAACACTGAAGCTTTCTTT. Translation gives CASSPRGTQNTEAFF.

In its sample, this clone was seen a few times. The genes are TRBV23-1 and TRBJ1-6; 8 nucleotides line up with TRBD1. TRBV23-1 is sorted into the ORF group, with uncertain function. The CDR3 extends over 18 amino acids. Losses at the gene ends were 1 base for V and 9 bases for J; bases not matched to a gene: 14. CDR3 sequence reads: CASSQLSPRAGGFSPLHF. The CDR3 nucleotides are TGCGCCAGCAGTCAATTATCCCCACGGGCAGGGGGCTTTTCACCCCTCCACTTT.